Listed below are T cell receptor beta chains from one sample, sequenced in a study of memory CD4+ T cells and cytomegalovirus serostatus. Clones were sequenced by immunoSEQ multiplex PCR, and TCRdb holds only the in-frame ones, with some missing. The sample lists 60,000 to 70,000 clones; around 80% were seen once. The sequenced material came from memory CD4+ T cells from blood. The source is an adult in good health and CMV-seronegative. Some clones in this sample may be carry-over from other donors' samples. Each CDR3 is given with its conserved first and last residue. A D gene is named only where the DNA matches it firmly. For some rows the clone size is stated as once, few or many, or as a class when expanded; others skip it.

J,size,D,V,CDR3,DNA
TRBJ1-4,.,.,TRBV4-3,CASSQETRQGLWTNEKLFF,TGCGCCAGCAGCCAAGAAACCCGGCAGGGGTTGTGGACTAATGAAAAACTGTTTTTT
TRBJ1-1,.,.,TRBV28,CVVSPQGLFEAFF,TGTGTCGTCTCTCCTCAGGGTTTGTTTGAAGCTTTCTTT
TRBJ1-1,.,.,TRBV25-1,CARVHRGHSNTEAFF,TGTGCCAGGGTTCACCGGGGACATTCTAACACTGAAGCTTTCTTT
TRBJ1-2,once,.,TRBV7-2,CASSLELSLSGGYTF,TGTGCCAGCAGCTTAGAACTCTCATTAAGCGGGGGCTACACCTTC
TRBJ2-7,.,.,TRBV5-1,CASSLVPGSYREQYF,TGCGCCAGCAGCTTGGTACCCGGGAGTTATCGGGAGCAGTACTTC
TRBJ1-3,once,.,TRBV30,CAWSVRGLYSGNTIYF,TGTGCCTGGAGTGTACGGGGGCTTTACTCTGGAAACACCATATATTTT
TRBJ2-4,.,TRBD2,TRBV4-2,CASSPRGETAKNIQYF,TGTGCCAGCAGCCCCCGGGGGGAGACAGCCAAAAACATTCAGTACTTC
TRBJ2-5,.,.,TRBV18,CASSASWETQYF,TGTGCCAGCTCAGCCAGTTGGGAGACCCAGTACTTC
TRBJ2-7,.,TRBD1,TRBV27,CASSRDRVNYEQYF,TGTGCCAGCAGTAGGGACAGAGTAAACTACGAGCAGTACTTC
TRBJ2-6,.,.,TRBV19,CASTPKGGAGANVLTF,TGTGCCAGTACCCCTAAGGGGGGAGCTGGGGCCAACGTCCTGACTTTC
TRBJ1-1,.,.,TRBV5-4,CASSLALQMNTEAFF,TGTGCCAGCAGCTTGGCCTTACAGATGAACACTGAAGCTTTCTTT
TRBJ1-2,.,.,TRBV5-1,CASSLAGGANYGYTF,TGCGCCAGCAGCTTGGCGGGAGGGGCTAACTATGGCTACACCTTC
TRBJ2-3,.,TRBD2,TRBV4-1,CASSQDSSGAASTDTQYF,TGCGCCAGCAGCCAAGACTCTAGCGGGGCCGCAAGCACAGATACGCAGTATTTT
TRBJ2-5,.,TRBD2,TRBV2,CASSLAGVQTQYF,TGTGCCAGCAGCCTAGCGGGGGTGCAGACCCAGTACTTC
TRBJ2-5,.,.,TRBV15,CATSEQRGETQYF,TGTGCCACCAGCGAGCAGAGGGGGGAGACCCAGTACTTC
TRBJ2-7,.,TRBD2,TRBV6-1,CASSDGGAGVYEQYF,TGTGCCAGCAGTGATGGGGGAGCGGGGGTTTACGAGCAGTACTTC
TRBJ2-7,.,.,TRBV19,CASSRSEAYEQYF,TGTGCCAGTAGTAGGTCCGAAGCCTACGAGCAGTACTTC
TRBJ1-4,few,.,TRBV4-1,CASSRESDGAKLFF,TGCGCCAGCAGCCGTGAATCCGATGGGGCGAAACTGTTTTTT
TRBJ2-1,.,.,TRBV9,CASSERVGGSNNEQFF,TGTGCCAGCAGCGAGAGGGTCGGGGGCAGCAACAATGAGCAGTTCTTC
TRBJ2-7,.,TRBD2,TRBV7-8,CASSSLSGVGSYEQYF,TGTGCCAGCAGCTCGCTTAGCGGGGTGGGTTCCTACGAGCAGTACTTC